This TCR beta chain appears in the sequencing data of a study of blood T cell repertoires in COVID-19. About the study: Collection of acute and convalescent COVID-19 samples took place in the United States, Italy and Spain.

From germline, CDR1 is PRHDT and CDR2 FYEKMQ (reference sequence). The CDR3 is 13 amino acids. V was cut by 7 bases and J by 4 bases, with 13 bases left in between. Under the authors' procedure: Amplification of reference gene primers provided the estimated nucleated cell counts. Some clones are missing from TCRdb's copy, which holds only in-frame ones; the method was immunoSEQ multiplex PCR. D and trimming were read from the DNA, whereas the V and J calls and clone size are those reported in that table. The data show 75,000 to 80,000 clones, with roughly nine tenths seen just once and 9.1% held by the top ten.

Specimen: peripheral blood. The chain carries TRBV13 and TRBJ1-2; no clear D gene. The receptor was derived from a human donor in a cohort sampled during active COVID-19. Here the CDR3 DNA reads TGTGCCAGCACTAGGGCACGGGGCTATGGCTACACCTTC. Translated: CASTRARGYGYTF.